What follows are 6 T cell receptor beta chains derived from one specimen sequenced in a study of T cell responses to AZD1222 COVID-19 vaccine. Profiling relied on immunoSEQ multiplex PCR, and the TCRdb table lists in-frame clones only, not all of them. The sample gives approximately 210,000 clones, just over 90% of which show up once; around 3.7% is in the top ten. The specimen comprised peripheral blood, sampled 28 days after the second AZD1222 dose. The receptors come from an adult who received the AZD1222 COVID-19 vaccine.

V and J are TRBV5-4 and TRBJ2-1; D call uncertain. CDR1 is SGHNT and CDR2 is YYREEE in the germline V gene (reference sequence). The CDR3 totals 17 residues. V lost 4 bases, J lost 0 bases, and 17 bases lay in between. The CDR3 nucleotides are TGTGCCAGCAGCCGTGCTGTCTCGCAGAGCTCCTACAATGAGCAGTTCTTC. Translated, it gives CASSRAVSQSSYNEQFF.

The V and J genes are TRBV6-1 and TRBJ1-5, with 9 bases lining up with TRBD1. J lost 0 bases, V lost 4 bases, and 7 bases had no gene match. The CDR3 is made up of 17 amino acids. Germline CDR1 and CDR2: MNHNS and SASEGT. The CDR3 reads CASSGMDRGYSNQPQHF. The CDR3 nucleotides are TGTGCCAGCAGTGGTATGGACAGGGGCTATAGCAATCAGCCCCAGCATTTT.

This clone was picked up one time. V gene TRBV25-1 combines with J gene TRBJ2-1; 8 bases are a match to TRBD2. Looked up from germline, CDR1 is MGHDK and CDR2 is SYGVNS. There are 17 residues in the CDR3. With V trimmed by 3 bases and J by 2 bases, 9 bases remained unmatched. CDR3 in DNA: TGTGCCAGCAGTGACGGGACTAGGGCATTTCCCTACAATGAGCAGTTCTTC. Protein: CASSDGTRAFPYNEQFF.

V gene TRBV29-1 combines with J gene TRBJ2-1; 7 nucleotides align to TRBD2. V dropped 5 bases and J dropped 0; count of bases not matched to a gene: 13. The CDR3 length is 17 residues. Germline lookup yields CDR1 SQVTM and CDR2 ANQGSEA. CDR3 in amino acids: CSVLEGSGTFSYNEQFF. As DNA, the CDR3 is TGCAGCGTTCTAGAAGGGAGCGGGACGTTCTCCTACAATGAGCAGTTCTTC.

V and J are TRBV5-1 and TRBJ1-1, with TRBD1 matching over 9 bases. There are 14 residues in the CDR3. Germline assignment: CDR1 SGHRS and CDR2 YFSETQ. V shed 4 bases, J shed 4 bases, and the junction held 5 bases outside the gene matches. CDR3 bases: TGCGCCAGCAGCACAGGGGGCCTGGGCACTGAAGCTTTCTTT. Translated, it gives CASSTGGLGTEAFF. The full variable domain, completed using reference TRBV5-1 and TRBJ1-1, is KAGVTQTPRYLIKTRGQQVTLSCSPISGHRSVSWYQQTPGQGLQFLFEYFSETQRNKGNFPGRFSGRQFSNSRSEMNVSTLELGDSALYLCASSTGGLGTEAFFGQGTRLTVV.

V usage is TRBV5-1 and J usage is TRBJ1-1; a possible D gene is TRBD1 (6 bases). The CDR3 has 15 amino acids. Germline V lookup: CDR1 SGHRS, CDR2 YFSETQ. The germline V and J ends were trimmed by 4 bases and 0 bases, with 13 bases remaining between them. CDR3 protein: CASSAEGGMNTEAFF. The CDR3 nucleotides are TGCGCCAGCAGCGCTGAGGGGGGCATGAACACTGAAGCTTTCTTT.